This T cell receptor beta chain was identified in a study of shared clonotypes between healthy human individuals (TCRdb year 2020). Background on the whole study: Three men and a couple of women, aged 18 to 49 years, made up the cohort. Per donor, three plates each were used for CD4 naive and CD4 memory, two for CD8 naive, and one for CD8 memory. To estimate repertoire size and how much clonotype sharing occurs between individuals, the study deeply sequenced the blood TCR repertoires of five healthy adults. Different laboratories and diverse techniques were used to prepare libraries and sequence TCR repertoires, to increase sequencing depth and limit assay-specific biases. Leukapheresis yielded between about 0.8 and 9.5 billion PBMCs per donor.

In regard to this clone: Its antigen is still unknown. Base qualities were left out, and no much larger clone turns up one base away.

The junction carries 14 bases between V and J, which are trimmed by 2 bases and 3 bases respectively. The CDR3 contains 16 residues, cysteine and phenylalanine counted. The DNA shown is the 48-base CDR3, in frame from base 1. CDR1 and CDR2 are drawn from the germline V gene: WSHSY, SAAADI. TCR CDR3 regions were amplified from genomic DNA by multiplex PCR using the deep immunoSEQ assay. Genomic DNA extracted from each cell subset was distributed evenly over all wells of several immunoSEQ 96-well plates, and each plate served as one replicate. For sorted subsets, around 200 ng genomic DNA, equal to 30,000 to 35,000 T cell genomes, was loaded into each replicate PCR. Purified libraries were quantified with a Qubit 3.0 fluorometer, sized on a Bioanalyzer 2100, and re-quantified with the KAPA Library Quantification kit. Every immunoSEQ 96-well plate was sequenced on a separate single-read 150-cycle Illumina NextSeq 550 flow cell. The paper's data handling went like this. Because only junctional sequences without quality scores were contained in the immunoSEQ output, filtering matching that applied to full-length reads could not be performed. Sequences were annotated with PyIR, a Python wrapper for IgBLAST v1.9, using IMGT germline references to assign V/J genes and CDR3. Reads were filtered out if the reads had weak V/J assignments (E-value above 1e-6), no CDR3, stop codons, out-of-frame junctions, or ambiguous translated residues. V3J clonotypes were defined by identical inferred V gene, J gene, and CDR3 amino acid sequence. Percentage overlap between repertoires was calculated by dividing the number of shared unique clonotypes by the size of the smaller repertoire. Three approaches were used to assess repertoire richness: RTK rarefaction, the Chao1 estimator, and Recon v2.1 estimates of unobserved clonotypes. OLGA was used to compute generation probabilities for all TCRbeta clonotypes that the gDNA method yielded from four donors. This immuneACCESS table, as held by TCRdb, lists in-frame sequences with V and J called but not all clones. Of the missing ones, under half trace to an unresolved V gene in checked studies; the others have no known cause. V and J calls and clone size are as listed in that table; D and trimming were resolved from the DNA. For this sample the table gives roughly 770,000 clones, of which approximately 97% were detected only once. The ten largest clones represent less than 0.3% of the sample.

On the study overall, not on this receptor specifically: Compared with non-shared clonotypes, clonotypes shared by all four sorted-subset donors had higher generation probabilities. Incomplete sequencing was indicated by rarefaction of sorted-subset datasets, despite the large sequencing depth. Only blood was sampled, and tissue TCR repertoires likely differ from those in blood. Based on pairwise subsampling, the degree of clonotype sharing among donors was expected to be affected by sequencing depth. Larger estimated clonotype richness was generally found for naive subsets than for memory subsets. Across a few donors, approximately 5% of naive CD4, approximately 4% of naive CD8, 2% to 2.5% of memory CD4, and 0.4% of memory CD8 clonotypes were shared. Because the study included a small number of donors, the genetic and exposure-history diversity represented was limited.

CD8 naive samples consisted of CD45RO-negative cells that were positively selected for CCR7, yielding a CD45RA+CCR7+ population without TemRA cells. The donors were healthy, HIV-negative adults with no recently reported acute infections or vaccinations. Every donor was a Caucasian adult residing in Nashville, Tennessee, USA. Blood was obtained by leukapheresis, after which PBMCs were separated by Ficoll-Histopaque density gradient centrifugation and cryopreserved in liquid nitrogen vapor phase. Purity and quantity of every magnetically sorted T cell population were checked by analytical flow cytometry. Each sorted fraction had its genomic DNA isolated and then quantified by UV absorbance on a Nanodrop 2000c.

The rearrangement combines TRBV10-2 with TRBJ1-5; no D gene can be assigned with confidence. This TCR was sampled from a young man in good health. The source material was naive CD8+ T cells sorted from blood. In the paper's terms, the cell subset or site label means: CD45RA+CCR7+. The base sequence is TGCGCCAGCAGTGAGGAATCGGCGGGCTTCAATCAGCCCCAGCATTTT. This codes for CASSEESAGFNQPQHF.